A selection of T cell receptor beta chains follows, all from one sample in a study of T cell responses to AZD1222 COVID-19 vaccine. Clones were sequenced by immunoSEQ multiplex PCR, and TCRdb holds only the in-frame ones, with some missing. The sample has some 150,000 clones, 88% seen once. The material sequenced was peripheral blood, taken on day 0 of AZD1222 vaccination. These receptors all come from an adult in good health. The CDR3 runs from the conserved cysteine through the conserved F or W. Fields, in order: D gene, J gene, V gene, clone size, CDR3 DNA, CDR3 protein. The D gene is left open where the match is weak. Not all rows give a size; the values are once, few, many and, for expanded clones, a class.

d_gene: -
j_gene: TRBJ2-7
v_gene: TRBV19
abundance: -
CDR3nt: TGTGCCAGTAGTATAGTATCAGGCCACGAGCAGTACTTC
CDR3aa: CASSIVSGHEQYF

d_gene: TRBD1
j_gene: TRBJ2-2
v_gene: TRBV11-2
abundance: -
CDR3nt: TGTGCCAGCAGCTTAGGGGCCGGACAGGGGGATGGCACCGGGGAGCTGTTTTTT
CDR3aa: CASSLGAGQGDGTGELFF

d_gene: -
j_gene: TRBJ1-4
v_gene: TRBV6-5
abundance: -
CDR3nt: TGTGCCAGCAGTTACTCTCGGGATGAAAAACTGTTTTTT
CDR3aa: CASSYSRDEKLFF

d_gene: -
j_gene: TRBJ2-7
v_gene: TRBV5-5
abundance: -
CDR3nt: TGTGCCAGCAGCATGGGCTGGTTGGGGGCCGAGCAGTACTTC
CDR3aa: CASSMGWLGAEQYF

d_gene: TRBD1
j_gene: TRBJ2-7
v_gene: TRBV20-1
abundance: -
CDR3nt: TGCAGTGCTAGTCGCCCGGGACAGGGGTCCTACGAGCAGTACTTC
CDR3aa: CSASRPGQGSYEQYF

d_gene: TRBD1
j_gene: TRBJ1-3
v_gene: TRBV18
abundance: once
CDR3nt: TGTGCCAGCTCACCACCGCAGGGGGCGGGCGGAAACACCATATATTTT
CDR3aa: CASSPPQGAGGNTIYF

d_gene: TRBD2
j_gene: TRBJ2-4
v_gene: TRBV28
abundance: -
CDR3nt: TGTGCCAGCAGTTTAGCGGGAGTTGGAAACATTCAGTACTTC
CDR3aa: CASSLAGVGNIQYF

d_gene: TRBD1
j_gene: TRBJ2-5
v_gene: TRBV6-2/TRBV6-3
abundance: -
CDR3nt: TGTGCCAGCAGTTACGACCCCGGGACAGTGAAAGAGACCCAGTACTTC
CDR3aa: CASSYDPGTVKETQYF

d_gene: -
j_gene: TRBJ2-4
v_gene: TRBV6-5
abundance: -
CDR3nt: TGTGCCAGCAGTTACTCCAGGGGCGCGGCCAAAAACATTCAGTACTTC
CDR3aa: CASSYSRGAAKNIQYF

d_gene: -
j_gene: TRBJ2-7
v_gene: TRBV7-2
abundance: -
CDR3nt: TGTGCCAGCGTCCGGGGAGTTGGTGGCGAGCAGTACTTC
CDR3aa: CASVRGVGGEQYF

d_gene: -
j_gene: TRBJ2-7
v_gene: TRBV4-1
abundance: -
CDR3nt: TGCGCCAGCAGCCAGGGTACAGGGGGGGGGTCCTACGAGCAGTACTTC
CDR3aa: CASSQGTGGGSYEQYF